This T cell receptor (beta chain) is drawn from a study of T cells in women clearing cervical HPV infection. The CDR3 spans 15 residues. Germline-derived CDR1 and CDR2 are PRHDT and FYEKMQ (reference sequence). Germline trimming cut 5 bases from V and 3 bases from J; bases unmatched to any gene: 6. Comment on this clone: Coverage ceases 3 residues before the CDR3 finishes, and the germline J gene fills in the end.

Profiling relied on immunoSEQ multiplex PCR, and the TCRdb table lists in-frame clones only, not all of them. The specimen's table records under 20,000 clones. The J gene is TRBJ2-3, the V gene TRBV13; 9 bases are a match to TRBD2. This clonotype was sampled from a woman between 18 and 70 years old with a cervical HPV16 infection that either progressed to CIN3+ or cleared (not recorded which). Sequenced sample: blood buffy coat. CDR3 DNA, as far as it was read: TGTGCCAGCAGCCCCCCGGGACTAGCAACAGATACG. Translating gives CASSPPGLATDT. The entire CDR3 protein reads CASSPPGLATDTQYF.